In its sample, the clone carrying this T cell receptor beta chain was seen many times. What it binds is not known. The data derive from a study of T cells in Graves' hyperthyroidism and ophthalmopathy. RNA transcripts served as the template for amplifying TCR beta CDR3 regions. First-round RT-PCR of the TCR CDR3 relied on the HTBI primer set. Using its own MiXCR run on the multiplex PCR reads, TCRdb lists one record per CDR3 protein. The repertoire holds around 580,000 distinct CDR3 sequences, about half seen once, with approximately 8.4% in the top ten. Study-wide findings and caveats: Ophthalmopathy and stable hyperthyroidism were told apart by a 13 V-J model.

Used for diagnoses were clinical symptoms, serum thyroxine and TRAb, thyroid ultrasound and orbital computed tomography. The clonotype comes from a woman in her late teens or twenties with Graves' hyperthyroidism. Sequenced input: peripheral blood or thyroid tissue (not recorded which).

CDR3 protein: CASSWRESYEQYF. CDR3 coding DNA: TGTGCCAGCAGCTGGCGGGAGAGCTACGAGCAGTACTTC. The rearrangement joins TRBV3-1 to TRBJ2-7; 7 nucleotides line up with TRBD2. V lost 5 bases, J lost 3 bases, and 4 bases stayed unmatched. The CDR3 totals 13 residues. Germline assignment: CDR1 LGHDT and CDR2 YNNKEL (reference sequence).